These 25 T cell receptor beta chains originate from one sample sequenced in a study of T-cell reconstitution after alpha-beta-depleted transplantation in children. Unique molecular identifiers were used in preparing the TCRbeta library. TCRdb itself ran the PCR reads through MiXCR, one entry per CDR3 protein. The sample has about 500,000 distinct CDR3 sequences; 32% are singletons. Sequencing used PBMCs from the stem cell graft donor, obtained from the stem cell graft. The receptors stem from a human donor who donated a stem cell graft to a child with aplastic anemia.

This clonotype has only a few counts. The chain couples TRBV19 to TRBJ1-1; 10 bases align to TRBD1. Looked up from germline, CDR1 is LNHDA and CDR2 is SQIVND (reference sequence). The CDR3 has 13 residues. V was clipped by 5 bases and J by 8 bases; unmatched bases: 5. CDR3 coding DNA: TGTGCCAGTAGTGTGGGACAGGGGAGAGAAGCTTTCTTT. It codes for CASSVGQGREAFF.

The J gene is TRBJ1-4, the V gene TRBV6-5; D gene uncertain. Trimming stripped 4 bases from V and 8 bases from J, with 11 bases between. This CDR3 has 13 amino acids. Germline values: CDR1 MNHEY, CDR2 SVGAGI. The CDR3 is CASSLGPEEKLFF. The CDR3 DNA is TGTGCCAGCAGTTTGGGTCCCGAAGAAAAACTGTTTTTT.

In its sample, this clonotype was seen a few times. The rearrangement joins TRBV29-1 to TRBJ2-7; D call uncertain. CDR3 size: 15 residues. The V gene's germline CDR1 is SQVTM and CDR2 ANQGSEA. The V end lost 8 bases, the J end lost 0 bases, and 20 bases lay between the germline ends. CDR3: CSPRAGLITSYEQYF. The CDR3 DNA follows: TGCAGCCCACGCGCCGGCCTTATTACCTCCTACGAGCAGTACTTC.

This sequence joins TRBV5-4 and TRBJ1-1; a weak D match, TRBD1 (5 bases). Trimming stripped 0 bases from V and 3 bases from J, with 12 bases between. The CDR3 is 15 residues long. Germline V gene data show CDR1 as SGHNT and CDR2 as YYREEE (reference sequence). In DNA form, the CDR3 reads TGTGCCAGCAGCTTGGGCGGGGCAATACACACTGAAGCTTTCTTT. Its translation: CASSLGGAIHTEAFF. Full variable domain (outside the CDR3, taken from reference TRBV5-4 and TRBJ1-1): ETGVTQSPTHLIKTRGQQVTLRCSSQSGHNTVSWYQQALGQGPQFIFQYYREEENGRGNFPPRFSGLQFPNYSSELNVNALELDDSALYLCASSLGGAIHTEAFFGQGTRLTVV.

In this sample, this clonotype turned up a few times. The gene calls are TRBV5-6 and TRBJ2-7; the D is unclear. Trimming pared 4 bases from V and 3 bases from J, leaving 11 bases between. Germline V gene data show CDR1 as SGHDT and CDR2 as YYEEEE. This CDR3 contains 13 residues. The CDR3: CASSSTARYEQYF. CDR3 DNA sequence: TGTGCCAGCAGCAGTACAGCGCGCTACGAGCAGTACTTC.

This clonotype was found a few times. The chain has TRBV12-3 or TRBV12-4 and TRBJ2-1; 7 bases are a match to TRBD1. The V gene end was trimmed by 5 bases and the J gene end by 5 bases; junction bases not matched to a gene: 9. CDR3 size: 15 residues. The CDR3: CASSQARDSNNEQFF. CDR3 in DNA: TGTGCCAGCAGTCAGGCCCGGGACAGTAACAATGAGCAGTTCTTC.

Only a few counts were recorded for this clonotype. V and J are TRBV29-1 and TRBJ1-2; D call uncertain. The germline V gene has CDR1 SQVTM and CDR2 ANQGSEA. The CDR3 consists of 12 residues. V was pared by 4 bases and J by 4 bases, with 10 bases between. This CDR3 is CSVVESAYGYTF. Here the CDR3 DNA reads TGCAGCGTTGTAGAGTCAGCCTATGGCTACACCTTC.

J is TRBJ2-1 and V is TRBV4-2, with TRBD2 matching 12 bases. CDR1 LGHNA and CDR2 YNFKEQ come from the germline V gene. This CDR3 region has 17 residues. J lost 9 bases, V lost 0 bases, and 9 bases had no gene match. The DNA for the CDR3 is TGTGCCAGCAGCCAAGATCTCCTAGCGGGAGGGCTAAGTGAGCAGTTCTTC. It translates to CASSQDLLAGGLSEQFF.

V is TRBV27 and J is TRBJ1-3; D not resolved. Deletions cut 7 bases from V and 0 bases from J, with 25 bases between. From germline, CDR1 is MNHEY and CDR2 SMNVEV (reference sequence). CDR3 size: 19 residues. Written as DNA, the CDR3 is TGTGCCAGCAAAGCCCTTAGAGTCTCGGGTAGGAGCTCTGGAAACACCATATATTTT. It yields the protein CASKALRVSGRSSGNTIYF.

With regard to this clonotype: Since no conserved phenylalanine or tryptophan closes the CDR3, a read error is the likely cause. The J gene is TRBJ2-7, the V gene TRBV19, with no clear D. CDR1 and CDR2 (germline): LNHDA, SQIVND (reference sequence). V was trimmed by 3 bases and J by 4 bases, leaving 16 bases between them. The CDR3 contains 15 residues. Here the CDR3 reads CASSIGPGQRYEQYA. CDR3 DNA sequence: TGTGCCAGTAGTATCGGCCCCGGGCAAAGGTACGAGCAGTACGCC.

The chain combines TRBV19 with TRBJ2-2; 14 bases are shared with TRBD2. This CDR3 has 17 amino acids. The germline V gene has CDR1 LNHDA and CDR2 SQIVND (reference sequence). With 3 bases clipped from V and 7 bases from J, the junction kept 7 bases outside the gene matches. CDR3 nucleotides: TGTGCCAGTAGTATGACTAGCGGGAGGGTATCGGTCGGGGAGCTGTTTTTT. Protein product: CASSMTSGRVSVGELFF.

This clonotype was picked up a small number of times. The V and J genes are TRBV6-2 or TRBV6-3 and TRBJ2-5; D unresolved. The CDR3 sequence is 13 residues long. Germline-derived CDR1 and CDR2 are MNHEY and SVGEGT. V was shortened by 4 bases and J by 3 bases, with 9 bases between the two germline ends. CDR3: CASSSGVEETQYF. The CDR3 DNA reads TGTGCCAGCAGTTCTGGCGTCGAAGAGACCCAGTACTTC.

This clonotype has only a few counts. The chain employs TRBV6-1 and TRBJ1-2, with TRBD1 matching 8 bases. CDR3 length: 14 amino acids. CDR1 is MNHNS, CDR2 SASEGT, per germline. Trimming cost V 10 bases and J 4 bases; bases outside gene matches: 11. This CDR3 reads CATNKGQGSYGYTF. CDR3 in DNA: TGTGCCACCAACAAAGGACAGGGTAGCTATGGCTACACCTTC.

There are a few counts of this clonotype. This rearrangement joins TRBV12-5 to TRBJ2-4, with 10 nucleotides matching TRBD1. The J segment lost 5 bases and the V segment lost 5 bases, leaving 3 bases of the junction unmatched. The CDR3 spans 14 residues. Germline V lookup: CDR1 LGHNT, CDR2 FRNRAP. CDR3 sequence: CASGLGQGENIQYF. CDR3 in DNA: TGTGCTAGTGGTCTCGGACAGGGGGAAAACATTCAGTACTTC.

This clonotype was detected a few times. This sequence joins TRBV29-1 and TRBJ1-5; 10 bases agree with TRBD1. V lost 8 bases, J lost 3 bases, and 4 bases stayed unmatched. Germline values: CDR1 SQVTM, CDR2 ANQGSEA. The CDR3 runs 13 residues. CDR3 loop: CSPGTGDNQPQHF. The CDR3, as DNA: TGCAGCCCCGGGACAGGGGACAATCAGCCCCAGCATTTT.

The rearrangement links TRBV9 to TRBJ1-1; D is unresolved. This CDR3 comprises 15 residues. CDR1 SGDLS and CDR2 YYNGEE come from the germline V gene. Trimming cost V 1 base and J 2 bases, with 12 bases left between them. The CDR3 is CASSVFEQLNTEAFF. CDR3 DNA: TGTGCCAGCAGCGTATTTGAACAGCTTAACACTGAAGCTTTCTTT.

The chain links TRBV5-1 to TRBJ2-3; TRBD2 matches 7 bases. From germline, CDR1 is SGHRS and CDR2 YFSETQ. The trim removed 0 bases at V and 6 bases at J, leaving 10 bases unmatched. This CDR3 comprises 16 residues. CDR3 coding DNA: TGCGCCAGCAGCTTGGGAGGGACTACTGCGCGTGATACGCAGTATTTT. Its translation is CASSLGGTTARDTQYF. Variable domain in full (rest from reference TRBV5-1 and TRBJ2-3): KAGVTQTPRYLIKTRGQQVTLSCSPISGHRSVSWYQQTPGQGLQFLFEYFSETQRNKGNFPGRFSGRQFSNSRSEMNVSTLELGDSALYLCASSLGGTTARDTQYFGPGTRLTVL.

The chain joins TRBV4-3 to TRBJ2-5, with 12 positions matching TRBD2. The CDR3 loop spans 16 amino acids. Losses at the gene ends were 1 base for V and 4 bases for J; bases not matched to a gene: 4. CDR1 and CDR2 from the germline V gene are LGHNA and YSLEER. The CDR3 region is CASSQGSSGRGETQYF. The CDR3 bases are TGCGCCAGCAGCCAAGGGTCTAGCGGGAGGGGAGAGACCCAGTACTTC.

The J gene is TRBJ2-5, the V gene TRBV10-3; 7 bases agree with TRBD2. V was clipped by 3 bases and J by 2 bases; unmatched bases: 6. This CDR3 has 15 residues. Germline V lookup: CDR1 ENHRY, CDR2 SYGVKD. CDR3 residues: CAISDPPSGQETQYF. The DNA for the CDR3 is TGTGCCATCAGTGATCCACCTAGCGGACAAGAGACCCAGTACTTC.

This clonotype was observed a few times. The rearrangement uses TRBV6-1 and TRBJ1-2, with D possibly being TRBD1 (5 bases). Germline lookup yields CDR1 MNHNS and CDR2 SASEGT. Trimming took off 9 bases at V and 6 bases at J, with 17 bases between the two ends. This CDR3 spans 13 amino acids. CDR3 protein: CASNGQGGDGYTF. The CDR3 DNA is TGTGCCAGTAATGGGCAGGGCGGTGATGGCTACACCTTC.

The CDR3 protein is CASRSTGALPPNYGYTF. CDR3 bases: TGTGCCAGTAGATCGACAGGGGCCCTCCCTCCTAACTATGGCTACACCTTC. This chain links TRBV19 with TRBJ1-2, with 8 bases aligning to TRBD1. CDR3 length: 17 amino acids. The V segment lost 6 bases and the J segment 0 bases; nucleotides outside the gene matches: 12. Germline CDR1 LNHDA, CDR2 SQIVND (reference sequence).

This clonotype has only a few counts. The V call is TRBV6-5, the J call TRBJ2-1; 8 nucleotides match TRBD2. CDR3 length: 16 amino acids. V shed 6 bases and J 6 bases; nucleotides not matched to a gene: 13. Looked up from germline, CDR1 is MNHEY and CDR2 is SVGAGI. In DNA, the CDR3 is TGTGCCAGCAGGTACGACCTAGCGGGCCCAGCCAATGAGCAGTTCTTC. Its translation: CASRYDLAGPANEQFF.

The chain recombines TRBV19 with TRBJ1-1, with 8 bases matching TRBD1. Germline V gives CDR1 LNHDA, CDR2 SQIVND (reference sequence). The CDR3 length is 15 residues. Losses at the gene ends were 3 bases for V and 1 base for J; bases not matched to a gene: 4. CDR3 DNA: TGTGCCAGTAGTATGTCAGGGGGCGCGAACACTGAAGCTTTCTTT. This codes for CASSMSGGANTEAFF. Supplemented by reference TRBV19 and TRBJ1-1, the full variable domain reads DGGITQSPKYLFRKEGQNVTLSCEQNLNHDAMYWYRQDPGQGLRLIYYSQIVNDFQKGDIAEGYSVSREKKESFPLTVTSAQKNPTAFYLCASSMSGGANTEAFFGQGTRLTVV.

A few counts support this clonotype. The chain joins TRBV18 to TRBJ1-1; a possible D gene is TRBD1 (5 bases). V was trimmed by 4 bases and J by 2 bases, leaving 8 bases between them. This CDR3 has 13 amino acids. Germline-derived CDR1 and CDR2 are KGHSH and LQKENI. CDR3 sequence reads: CASSRQRNTEAFF. For the CDR3, the DNA is TGTGCCAGCTCACGACAGAGAAACACTGAAGCTTTCTTT. Combining the CDR3 with reference TRBV18 and TRBJ1-1 gives the whole variable domain NAGVMQNPRHLVRRRGQEARLRCSPMKGHSHVYWYRQLPEEGLKFMVYLQKENIIDESGMPKERFSAEFPKEGPSILRIQQVVRGDSAAYFCASSRQRNTEAFFGQGTRLTVV.

This clonotype has more than one count but fewer than ten. In DNA form, the CDR3 reads TGCAGTGCTAGACGACAGAACCAAGAGACCCAGTACTTC. Translating it yields CSARRQNQETQYF. V is TRBV20-1 and J is TRBJ2-5, with D maybe TRBD1 (5 bases). V shed 2 bases and J shed 0 bases, with 7 bases lying between them. The CDR3 totals 13 residues. Germline values: CDR1 DFQATT, CDR2 SNEGSKA (reference sequence).